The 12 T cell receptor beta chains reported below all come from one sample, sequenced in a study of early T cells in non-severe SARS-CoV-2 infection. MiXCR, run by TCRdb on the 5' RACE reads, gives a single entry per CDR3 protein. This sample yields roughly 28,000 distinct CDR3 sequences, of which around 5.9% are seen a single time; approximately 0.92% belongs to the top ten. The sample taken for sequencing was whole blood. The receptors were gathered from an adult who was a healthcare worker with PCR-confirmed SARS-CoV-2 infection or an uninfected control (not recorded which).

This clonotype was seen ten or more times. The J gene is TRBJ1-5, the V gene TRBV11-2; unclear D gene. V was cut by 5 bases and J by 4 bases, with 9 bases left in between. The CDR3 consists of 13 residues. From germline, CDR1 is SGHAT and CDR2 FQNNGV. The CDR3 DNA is TGTGCCAGCAGCGACACCTCTAATCAGCCCCAGCATTTT. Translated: CASSDTSNQPQHF.

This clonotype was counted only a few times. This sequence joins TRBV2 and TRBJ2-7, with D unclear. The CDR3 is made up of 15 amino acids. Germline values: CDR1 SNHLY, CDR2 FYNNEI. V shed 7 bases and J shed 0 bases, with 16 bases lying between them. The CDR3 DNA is TGTGCCAGCACAATAGGAACGGCCGACTCCTACGAGCAGTACTTC. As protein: CASTIGTADSYEQYF.

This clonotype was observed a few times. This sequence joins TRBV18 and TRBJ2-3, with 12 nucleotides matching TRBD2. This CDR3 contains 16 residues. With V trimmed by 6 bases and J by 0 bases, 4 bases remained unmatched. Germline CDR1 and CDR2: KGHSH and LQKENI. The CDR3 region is CASSQGLAGSTDTQYF. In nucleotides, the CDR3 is TGTGCCAGCTCTCAAGGACTAGCGGGAAGCACAGATACGCAGTATTTT.

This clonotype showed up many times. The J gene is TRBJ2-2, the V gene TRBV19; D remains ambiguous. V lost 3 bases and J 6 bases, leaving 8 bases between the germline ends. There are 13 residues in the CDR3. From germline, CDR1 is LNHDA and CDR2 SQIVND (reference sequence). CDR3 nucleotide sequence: TGTGCCAGTAGTATTTTGGCTCCCGGGGAGCTGTTTTTT. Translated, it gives CASSILAPGELFF.

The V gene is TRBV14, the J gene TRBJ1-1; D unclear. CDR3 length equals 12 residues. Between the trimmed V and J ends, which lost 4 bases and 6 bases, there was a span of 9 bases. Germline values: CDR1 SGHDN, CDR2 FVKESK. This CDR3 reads CASSRRSSEAFF. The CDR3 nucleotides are TGTGCCAGCAGCCGACGTAGCTCTGAAGCTTTCTTT.

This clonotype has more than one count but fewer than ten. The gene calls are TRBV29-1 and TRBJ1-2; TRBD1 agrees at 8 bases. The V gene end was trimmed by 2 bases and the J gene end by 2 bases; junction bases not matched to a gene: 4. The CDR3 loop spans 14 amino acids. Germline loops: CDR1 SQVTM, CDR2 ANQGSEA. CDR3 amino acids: CSVEYQGANYGYTF. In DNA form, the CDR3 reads TGCAGCGTTGAATATCAGGGGGCAAACTATGGCTACACCTTC.

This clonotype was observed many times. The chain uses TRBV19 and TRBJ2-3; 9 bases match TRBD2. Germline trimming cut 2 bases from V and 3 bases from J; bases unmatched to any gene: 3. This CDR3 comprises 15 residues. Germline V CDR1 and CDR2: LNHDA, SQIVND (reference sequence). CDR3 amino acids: CASSIIAGATDTQYF. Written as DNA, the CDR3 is TGTGCCAGTAGTATAATAGCGGGGGCGACAGATACGCAGTATTTT.

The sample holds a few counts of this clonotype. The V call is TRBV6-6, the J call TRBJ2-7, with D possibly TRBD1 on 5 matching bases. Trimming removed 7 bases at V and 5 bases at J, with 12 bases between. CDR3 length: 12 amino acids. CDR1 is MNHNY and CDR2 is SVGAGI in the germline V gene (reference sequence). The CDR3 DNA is TGTGCCAGCAATCACCAGGGTAACGAGCAGTACTTC. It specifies CASNHQGNEQYF.

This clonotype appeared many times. The CDR3 reads CASSLSEQGDGYTF. In DNA form, the CDR3 reads TGTGCCAGCAGCCTTTCAGAACAGGGAGACGGCTACACCTTC. The genes are TRBV28 and TRBJ1-2, with D possibly TRBD1 on 6 matching bases. The CDR3 length is 14 residues. The V gene's germline CDR1 is MDHEN and CDR2 SYDVKM. V gave up 6 bases and J gave up 8 bases, with 19 bases separating them.

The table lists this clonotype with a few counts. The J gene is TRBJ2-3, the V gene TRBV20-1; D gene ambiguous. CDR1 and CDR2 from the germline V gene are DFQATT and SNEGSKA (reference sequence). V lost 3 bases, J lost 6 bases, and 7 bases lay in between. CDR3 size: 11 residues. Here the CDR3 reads CSARVVDTQYF. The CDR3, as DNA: TGCAGTGCTAGGGTTGTGGATACGCAGTATTTT.

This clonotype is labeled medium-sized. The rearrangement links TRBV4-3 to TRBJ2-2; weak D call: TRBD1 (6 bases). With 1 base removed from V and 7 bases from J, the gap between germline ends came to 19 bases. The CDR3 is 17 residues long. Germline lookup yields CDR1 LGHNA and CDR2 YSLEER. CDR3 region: CASSQVSGNRVVGELFF. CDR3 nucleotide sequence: TGCGCCAGCAGCCAAGTCTCGGGAAACAGGGTGGTCGGGGAGCTGTTTTTT.

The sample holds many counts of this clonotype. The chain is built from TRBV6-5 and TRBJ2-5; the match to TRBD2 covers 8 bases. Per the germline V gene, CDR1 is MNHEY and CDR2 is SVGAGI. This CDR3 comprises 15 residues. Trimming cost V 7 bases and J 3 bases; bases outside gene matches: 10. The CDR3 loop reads CASISGGAGEETQYF. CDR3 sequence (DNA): TGTGCCAGCATCTCCGGGGGGGCAGGGGAAGAGACCCAGTACTTC.